A selection of T cell receptor beta chains follows, all from one sample in a study of T cell changes during pregnancy in multiple sclerosis. Some clones are missing from TCRdb's copy, which holds only in-frame ones; the method was immunoSEQ multiplex PCR. The table shows tens of thousands of clones, with around 93% occurring only once. Sequencing was performed on peripheral blood, taken in the first trimester of pregnancy. The origin of the receptors is a female donor in good health, enrolled as a control in a pregnancy study. Both conserved end residues are part of each CDR3. D genes are given only for firm matches. Rows give clone size only sometimes, using once, few, many, or a class for an expanded clone.

j_gene: TRBJ2-3; v_gene: TRBV11-2; d_gene: -; abundance: -; CDR3nt: TGTGCCAGCAGTCTAACGGGGGGCACAGATACGCAGTATTTT; CDR3aa: CASSLTGGTDTQYF
j_gene: TRBJ2-7; v_gene: TRBV6-5; d_gene: -; abundance: -; CDR3nt: TGTGCCAGCTCGGGGTACAAATTTTACGAGCAGTACTTC; CDR3aa: CASSGYKFYEQYF
j_gene: TRBJ2-2; v_gene: TRBV6-5; d_gene: -; abundance: once; CDR3nt: TGTGCCAGCAGTCCCTTCGGGCAGGGTGGCGGGGAGCTGTTTTTT; CDR3aa: CASSPFGQGGGELFF
j_gene: TRBJ2-1; v_gene: TRBV4-2; d_gene: -; abundance: -; CDR3nt: TGTGCCAGCAGCCAAGGGGGCACAGGTTACAATGAGCAGTTCTTC; CDR3aa: CASSQGGTGYNEQFF
j_gene: TRBJ1-3; v_gene: TRBV15; d_gene: -; abundance: -; CDR3nt: TGTGCCACCAGCAGAGATAGGGCAGGGTTAAACACCATATATTTT; CDR3aa: CATSRDRAGLNTIYF
j_gene: TRBJ2-7; v_gene: TRBV7-9; d_gene: TRBD1; abundance: -; CDR3nt: TGTGCCAGCAGCTCACCATCGACCGGGACAGGCGCCTACGAGCAGTACTTC; CDR3aa: CASSSPSTGTGAYEQYF
j_gene: TRBJ1-2; v_gene: TRBV5-4; d_gene: TRBD1; abundance: -; CDR3nt: TGTGCCAGCAGCTTGAACAGGGGCGCCGGCTACACCTTC; CDR3aa: CASSLNRGAGYTF
j_gene: TRBJ2-3; v_gene: TRBV5-6; d_gene: TRBD1; abundance: -; CDR3nt: TGTGCCAGCAGCTTTCGGACAGGGGGTTTCGATACGCAGTATTTT; CDR3aa: CASSFRTGGFDTQYF
j_gene: TRBJ1-1; v_gene: TRBV18; d_gene: TRBD1; abundance: -; CDR3nt: TGTGCCAGCTCACCACTAGGACAGGGCGGTCGGTGGACTGAAGCTTTCTTT; CDR3aa: CASSPLGQGGRWTEAFF
j_gene: TRBJ1-6; v_gene: TRBV4-1; d_gene: -; abundance: -; CDR3nt: TGCGCCAGCAGCCAAGAATGGGGGGGGAATTCACCCCTCCACTTT; CDR3aa: CASSQEWGGNSPLHF
j_gene: TRBJ2-3; v_gene: TRBV6-5; d_gene: -; abundance: -; CDR3nt: TGTGCCAGCACGAGCACAGATACGCAGTATTTT; CDR3aa: CASTSTDTQYF
j_gene: TRBJ1-5; v_gene: TRBV18; d_gene: TRBD1; abundance: few; CDR3nt: TGTGCCAGCTCACGGACAGGCGTCAGCAATCAGCCCCAGCATTTT; CDR3aa: CASSRTGVSNQPQHF
j_gene: TRBJ1-1; v_gene: TRBV19; d_gene: -; abundance: -; CDR3nt: TGTGCCAGTAATATGGGACTAGGAGGCTTGAACACTGAAGCTTTCTTT; CDR3aa: CASNMGLGGLNTEAFF
j_gene: TRBJ2-3; v_gene: TRBV12-5; d_gene: -; abundance: -; CDR3nt: TGTGCTAGTGGTTTGGGGGCAGGGGACACAGATACGCAGTATTTT; CDR3aa: CASGLGAGDTDTQYF
j_gene: TRBJ1-3; v_gene: TRBV15; d_gene: -; abundance: once; CDR3nt: TGTGCCACCAGCAGACAGGGGATAAGCGTCGGAAACACCATATATTTT; CDR3aa: CATSRQGISVGNTIYF
j_gene: TRBJ2-5; v_gene: TRBV5-4; d_gene: -; abundance: -; CDR3nt: TGTGCCAGCAGCTTCGACTCGGGGGAGACCCAGTACTTC; CDR3aa: CASSFDSGETQYF